The clone carrying this T cell receptor beta chain was counted a few times. This sample was taken from a study of blood T cells in healthy people across ages. A second roughly 6 to 12 cycle PCR used barcoded and J-beta primers. Via MiXCR, TCRdb re-called the 5' RACE reads, giving one row per CDR3 protein. This table has roughly 570,000 distinct CDR3 sequences, roughly 28% appearing once. All donors came from Russia, were Caucasian and healthy, and spanned ages 6 to 90. The CDR3 length is 13 residues. Germline values: CDR1 LGHDT, CDR2 YNNKEL (reference sequence). The V end lost 4 bases, the J end lost 5 bases, and 11 bases lay between the germline ends.

The chain couples TRBV3-1 to TRBJ2-5; D gene ambiguous. Sequenced: blood. This receptor was identified in a woman in her 70s in good health. The CDR3 sequence: CASSPTMGETQYF. CDR3 coding DNA: TGTGCCAGCAGCCCCACGATGGGGGAGACCCAGTACTTC.